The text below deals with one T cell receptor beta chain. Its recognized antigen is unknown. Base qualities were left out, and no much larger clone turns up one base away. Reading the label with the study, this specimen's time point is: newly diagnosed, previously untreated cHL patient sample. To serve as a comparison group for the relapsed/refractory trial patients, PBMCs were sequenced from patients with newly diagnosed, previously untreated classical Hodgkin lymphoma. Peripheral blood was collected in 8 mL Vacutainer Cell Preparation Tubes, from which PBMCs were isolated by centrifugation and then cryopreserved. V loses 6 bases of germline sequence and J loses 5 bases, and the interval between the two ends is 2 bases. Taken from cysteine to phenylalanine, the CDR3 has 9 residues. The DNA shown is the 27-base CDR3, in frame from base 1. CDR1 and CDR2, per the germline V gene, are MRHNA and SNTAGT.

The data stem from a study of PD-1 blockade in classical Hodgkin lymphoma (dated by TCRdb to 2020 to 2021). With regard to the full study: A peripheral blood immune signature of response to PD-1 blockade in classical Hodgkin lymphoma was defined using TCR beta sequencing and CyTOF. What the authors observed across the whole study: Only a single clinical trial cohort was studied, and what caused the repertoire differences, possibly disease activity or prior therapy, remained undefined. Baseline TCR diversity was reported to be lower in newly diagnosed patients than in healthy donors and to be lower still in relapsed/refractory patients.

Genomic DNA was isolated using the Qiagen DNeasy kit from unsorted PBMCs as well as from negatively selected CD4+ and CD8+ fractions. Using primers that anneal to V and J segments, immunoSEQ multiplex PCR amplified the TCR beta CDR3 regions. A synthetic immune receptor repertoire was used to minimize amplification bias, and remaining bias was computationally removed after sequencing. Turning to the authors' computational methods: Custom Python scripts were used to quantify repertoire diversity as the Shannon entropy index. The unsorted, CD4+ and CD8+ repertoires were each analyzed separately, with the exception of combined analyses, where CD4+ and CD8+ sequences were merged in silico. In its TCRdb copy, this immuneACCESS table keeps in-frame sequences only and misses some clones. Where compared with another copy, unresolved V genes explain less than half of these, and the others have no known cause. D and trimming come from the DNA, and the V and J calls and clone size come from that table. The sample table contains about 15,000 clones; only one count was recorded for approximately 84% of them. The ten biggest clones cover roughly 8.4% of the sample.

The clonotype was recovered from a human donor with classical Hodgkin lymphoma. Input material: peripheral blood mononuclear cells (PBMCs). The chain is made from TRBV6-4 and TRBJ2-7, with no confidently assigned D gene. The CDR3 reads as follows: CASRHEQYF. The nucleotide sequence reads TGTGCCAGCAGGCACGAGCAGTACTTC.